This TCR beta chain was captured in a study of shared T cell receptors in the human thymus. Repertoires were generated with immunoSEQ multiplex PCR, while TCRdb's copy carries only in-frame clones and drops some. The sample lists some 720,000 clones; roughly 90% were seen once. This CDR3 is 12 amino acids long. Germline CDR1 reads ENHRY; CDR2 reads SYGVKD. Trimming took off 6 bases at V and 8 bases at J, with 11 bases between the two ends. These data also formed part of another study, on human thymus T cells. That source notes: It was from resections taken during corrective heart surgery that the thymus tissue came. In unrelated individuals, thymic repertoires overlapped highly, according to related research.

The sequence was obtained from a boy younger than two with a congenital heart defect. Sequencing was carried out using thymocytes. The chain carries TRBV10-3 and TRBJ2-1; D may be TRBD1 (5 bases). The CDR3 DNA follows: TGTGCCATCAGGACCCCCAGGGATGAGCAGTTCTTC. This gives the protein CAIRTPRDEQFF.